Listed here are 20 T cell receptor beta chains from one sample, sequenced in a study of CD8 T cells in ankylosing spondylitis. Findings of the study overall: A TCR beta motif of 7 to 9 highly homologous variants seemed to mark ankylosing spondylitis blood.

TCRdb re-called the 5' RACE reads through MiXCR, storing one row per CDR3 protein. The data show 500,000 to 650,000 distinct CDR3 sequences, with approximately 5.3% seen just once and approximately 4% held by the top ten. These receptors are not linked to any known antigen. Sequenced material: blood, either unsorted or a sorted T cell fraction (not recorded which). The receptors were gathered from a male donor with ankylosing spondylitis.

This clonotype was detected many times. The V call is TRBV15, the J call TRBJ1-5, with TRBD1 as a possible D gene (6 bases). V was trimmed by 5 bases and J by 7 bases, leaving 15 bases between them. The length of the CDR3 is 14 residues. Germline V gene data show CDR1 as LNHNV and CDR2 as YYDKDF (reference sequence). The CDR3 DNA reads TGTGCCACCAGCGGGGGCGGCGGGGTCCAGCCCCAGCATTTT. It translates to CATSGGGGVQPQHF.

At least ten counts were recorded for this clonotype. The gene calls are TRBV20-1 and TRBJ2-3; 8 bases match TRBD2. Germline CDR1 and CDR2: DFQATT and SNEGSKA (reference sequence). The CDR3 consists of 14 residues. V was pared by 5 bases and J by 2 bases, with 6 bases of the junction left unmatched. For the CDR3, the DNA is TGCAGTGCTCCCCCGGGGGGGAACACAGATACGCAGTATTTT. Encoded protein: CSAPPGGNTDTQYF.

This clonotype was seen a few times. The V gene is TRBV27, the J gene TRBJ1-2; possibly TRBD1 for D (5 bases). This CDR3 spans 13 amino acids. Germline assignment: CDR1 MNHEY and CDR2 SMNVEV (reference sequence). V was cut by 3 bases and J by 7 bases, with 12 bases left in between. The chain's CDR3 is CASSFIRDSGYTF. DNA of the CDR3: TGTGCCAGCAGTTTCATCAGGGATTCTGGCTACACCTTC.

As DNA, the CDR3 is TGTGCCACCAGTGACGTTGACAGAGTCTCTGGGGCCAACGTCCTGACTTTC. Its translation is CATSDVDRVSGANVLTF. The rearrangement joins TRBV24-1 to TRBJ2-6, with D possibly TRBD1 on 5 matching bases. The germline gives CDR1 KGHDR, CDR2 SFDVKD. Trimming removed 4 bases at V and 0 bases at J, with 12 bases between. The CDR3 is 17 residues long.

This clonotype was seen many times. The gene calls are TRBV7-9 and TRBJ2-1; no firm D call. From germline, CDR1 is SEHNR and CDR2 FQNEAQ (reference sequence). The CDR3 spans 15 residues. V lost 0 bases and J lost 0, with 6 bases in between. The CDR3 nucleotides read TGTGCCAGCAGCTTAGCGAGCAACTCCTACAATGAGCAGTTCTTC. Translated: CASSLASNSYNEQFF. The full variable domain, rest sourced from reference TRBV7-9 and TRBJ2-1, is DTGVSQNPRHKITKRGQNVTFRCDPISEHNRLYWYRQTLGQGPEFLTYFQNEAQLEKSRLLSDRFSAERPKGSFSTLEIQRTEQGDSAMYLCASSLASNSYNEQFFGPGTRLTVL.

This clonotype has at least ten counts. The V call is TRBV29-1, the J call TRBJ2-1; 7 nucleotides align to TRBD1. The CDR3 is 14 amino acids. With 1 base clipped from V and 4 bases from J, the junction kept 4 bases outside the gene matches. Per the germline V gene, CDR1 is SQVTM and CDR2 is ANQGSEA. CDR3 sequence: CSVEGQGFYNEQFF. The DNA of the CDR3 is TGCAGCGTTGAAGGACAGGGATTTTACAATGAGCAGTTCTTC.

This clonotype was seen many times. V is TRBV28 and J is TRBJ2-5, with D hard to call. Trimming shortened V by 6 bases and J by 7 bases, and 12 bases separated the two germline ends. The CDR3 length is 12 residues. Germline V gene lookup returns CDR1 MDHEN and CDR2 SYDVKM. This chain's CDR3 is CASRPSPGTQYF. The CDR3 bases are TGTGCCAGCAGACCCTCCCCGGGGACCCAGTACTTC. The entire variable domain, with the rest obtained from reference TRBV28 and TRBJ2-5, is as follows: DVKVTQSSRYLVKRTGEKVFLECVQDMDHENMFWYRQDPGLGLRLIYFSYDVKMKEKGDIPEGYSVSREKKERFSLILESASTNQTSMYLCASRPSPGTQYFGPGTRLLVL.

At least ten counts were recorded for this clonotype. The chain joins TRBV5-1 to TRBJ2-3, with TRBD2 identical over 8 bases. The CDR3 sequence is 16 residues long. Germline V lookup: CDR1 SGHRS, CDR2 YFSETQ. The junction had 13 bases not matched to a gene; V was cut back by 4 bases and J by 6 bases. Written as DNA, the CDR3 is TGCGCCAGCAGCATGGACCCGACTAGCGCTGCGGATACGCAGTATTTT. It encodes CASSMDPTSAADTQYF.

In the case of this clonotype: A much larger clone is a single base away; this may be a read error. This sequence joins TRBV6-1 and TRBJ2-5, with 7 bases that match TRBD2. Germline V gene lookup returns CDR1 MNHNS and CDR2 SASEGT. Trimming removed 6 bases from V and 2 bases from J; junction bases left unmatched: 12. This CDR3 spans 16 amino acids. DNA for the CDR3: TGTGCCAGCAGCCCCTTCCCGCCGGGACTACAAGAGACCCAGTACTTC. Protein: CASSPFPPGLQETQYF.

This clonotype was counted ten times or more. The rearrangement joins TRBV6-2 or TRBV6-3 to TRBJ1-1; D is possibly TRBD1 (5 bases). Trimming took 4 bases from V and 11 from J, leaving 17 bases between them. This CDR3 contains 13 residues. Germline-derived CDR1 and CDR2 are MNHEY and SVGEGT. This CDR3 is CASSSLLGVVAFF. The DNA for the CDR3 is TGTGCCAGCAGTTCACTTTTGGGGGTCGTGGCTTTCTTT.

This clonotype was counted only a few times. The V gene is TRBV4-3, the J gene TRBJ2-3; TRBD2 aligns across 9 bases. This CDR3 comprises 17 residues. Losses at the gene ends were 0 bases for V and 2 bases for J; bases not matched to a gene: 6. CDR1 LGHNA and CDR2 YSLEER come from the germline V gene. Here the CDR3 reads CASSQEPAGGSTDTQYF. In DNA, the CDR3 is TGCGCCAGCAGCCAAGAGCCAGCGGGAGGTTCCACAGATACGCAGTATTTT.

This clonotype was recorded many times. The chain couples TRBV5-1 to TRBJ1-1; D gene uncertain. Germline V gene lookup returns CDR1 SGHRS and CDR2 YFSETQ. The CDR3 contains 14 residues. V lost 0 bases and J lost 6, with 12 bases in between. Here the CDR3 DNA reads TGCGCCAGCAGCTTGGACGGAAGACGACCTGAAGCTTTCTTT. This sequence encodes CASSLDGRRPEAFF. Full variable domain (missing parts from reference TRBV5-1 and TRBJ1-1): KAGVTQTPRYLIKTRGQQVTLSCSPISGHRSVSWYQQTPGQGLQFLFEYFSETQRNKGNFPGRFSGRQFSNSRSEMNVSTLELGDSALYLCASSLDGRRPEAFFGQGTRLTVV.

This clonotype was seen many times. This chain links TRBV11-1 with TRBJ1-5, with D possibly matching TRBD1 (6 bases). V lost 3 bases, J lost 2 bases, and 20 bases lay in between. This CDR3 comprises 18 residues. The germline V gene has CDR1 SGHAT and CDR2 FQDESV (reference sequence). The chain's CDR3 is CASSFGRVGGDRNQPQHF. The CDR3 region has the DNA TGTGCCAGCAGCTTTGGCCGCGTAGGGGGTGATCGCAATCAGCCCCAGCATTTT.

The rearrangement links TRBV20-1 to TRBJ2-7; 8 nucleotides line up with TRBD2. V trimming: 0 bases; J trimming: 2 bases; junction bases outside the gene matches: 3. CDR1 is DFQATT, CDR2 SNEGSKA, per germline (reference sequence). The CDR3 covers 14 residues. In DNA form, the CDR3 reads TGCAGTGCTAGAGAACTAGCGGAGACCTACGAGCAGTACTTC. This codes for CSARELAETYEQYF.

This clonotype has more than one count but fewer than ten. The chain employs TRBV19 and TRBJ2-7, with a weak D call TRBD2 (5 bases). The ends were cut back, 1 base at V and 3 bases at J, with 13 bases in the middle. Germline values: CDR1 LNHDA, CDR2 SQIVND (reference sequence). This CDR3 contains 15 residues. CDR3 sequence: CASSIGASGFYEQYF. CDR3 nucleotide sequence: TGTGCCAGTAGTATAGGGGCCAGCGGATTCTACGAGCAGTACTTC.

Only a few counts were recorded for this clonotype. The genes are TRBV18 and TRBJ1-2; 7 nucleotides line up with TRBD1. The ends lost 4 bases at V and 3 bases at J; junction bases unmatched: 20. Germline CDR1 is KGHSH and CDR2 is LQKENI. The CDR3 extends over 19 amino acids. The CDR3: CASSHLPGAGGSADYGYTF. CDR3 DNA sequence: TGTGCCAGCTCACATCTACCTGGGGCAGGGGGATCCGCGGACTATGGCTACACCTTC.

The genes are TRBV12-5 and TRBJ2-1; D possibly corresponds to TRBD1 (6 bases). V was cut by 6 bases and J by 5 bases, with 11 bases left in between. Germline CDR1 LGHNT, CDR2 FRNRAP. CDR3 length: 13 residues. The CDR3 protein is CASGPGVHNEQFF. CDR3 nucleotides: TGTGCTAGTGGCCCAGGGGTCCACAATGAGCAGTTCTTC. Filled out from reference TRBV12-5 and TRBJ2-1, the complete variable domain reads DARVTQTPRHKVTEMGQEVTMRCQPILGHNTVFWYRQTMMQGLELLAYFRNRAPLDDSGMPKDRFSAEMPDATLATLKIQPSEPRDSAVYFCASGPGVHNEQFFGPGTRLTVL.

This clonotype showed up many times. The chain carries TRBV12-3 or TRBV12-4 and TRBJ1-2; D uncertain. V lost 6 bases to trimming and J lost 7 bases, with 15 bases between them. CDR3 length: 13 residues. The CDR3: CASSPRFWGGYTF. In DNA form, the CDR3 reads TGTGCCAGCAGCCCCCGGTTCTGGGGTGGCTACACCTTC.

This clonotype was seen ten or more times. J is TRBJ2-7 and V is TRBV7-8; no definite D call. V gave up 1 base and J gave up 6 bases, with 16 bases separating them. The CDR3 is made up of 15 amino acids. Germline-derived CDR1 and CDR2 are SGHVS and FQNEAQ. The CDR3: CASSLVWMGLGEQYF. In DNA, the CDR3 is TGTGCCAGCAGCTTAGTATGGATGGGATTAGGCGAGCAGTACTTC.

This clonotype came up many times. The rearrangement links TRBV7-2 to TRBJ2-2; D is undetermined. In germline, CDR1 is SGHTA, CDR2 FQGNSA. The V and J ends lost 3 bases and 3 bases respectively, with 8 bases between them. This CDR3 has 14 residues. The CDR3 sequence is CASSLNRDTGELFF. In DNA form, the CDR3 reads TGTGCCAGCAGCTTGAACAGAGACACCGGGGAGCTGTTTTTT.